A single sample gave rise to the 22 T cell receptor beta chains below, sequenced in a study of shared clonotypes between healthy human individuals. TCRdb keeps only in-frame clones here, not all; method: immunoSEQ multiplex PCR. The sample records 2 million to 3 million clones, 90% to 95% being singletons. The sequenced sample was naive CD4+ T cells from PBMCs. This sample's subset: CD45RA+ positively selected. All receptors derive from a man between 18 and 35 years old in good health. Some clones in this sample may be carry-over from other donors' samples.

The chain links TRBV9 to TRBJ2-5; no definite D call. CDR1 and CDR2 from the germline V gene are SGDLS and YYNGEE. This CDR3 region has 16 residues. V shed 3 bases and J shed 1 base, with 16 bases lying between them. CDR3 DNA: TGTGCCAGCAGCGCATCTCCTGTGACGCCCCAAGAGACCCAGTACTTC. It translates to CASSASPVTPQETQYF.

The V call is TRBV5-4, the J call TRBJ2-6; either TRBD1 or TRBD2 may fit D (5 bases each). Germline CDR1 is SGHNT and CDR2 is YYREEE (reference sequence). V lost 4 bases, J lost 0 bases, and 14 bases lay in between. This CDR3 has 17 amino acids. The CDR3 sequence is CASSRRTGPSGANVLTF. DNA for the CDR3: TGTGCCAGCAGCCGAAGGACGGGACCCTCTGGGGCCAACGTCCTGACTTTC.

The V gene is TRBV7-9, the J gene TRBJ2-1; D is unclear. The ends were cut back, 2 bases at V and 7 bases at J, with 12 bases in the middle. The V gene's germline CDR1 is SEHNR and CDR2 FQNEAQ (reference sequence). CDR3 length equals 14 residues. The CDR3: CASSLSTEANEQFF. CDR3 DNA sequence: TGTGCCAGCAGCTTATCCACCGAGGCGAATGAGCAGTTCTTC.

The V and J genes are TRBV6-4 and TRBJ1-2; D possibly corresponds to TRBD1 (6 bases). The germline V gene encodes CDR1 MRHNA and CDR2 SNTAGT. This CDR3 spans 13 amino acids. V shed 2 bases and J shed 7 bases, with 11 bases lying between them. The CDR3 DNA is TGTGCCAGCAGTGACAGGGGGGCAGGTGGCTACACCTTC. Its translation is CASSDRGAGGYTF.

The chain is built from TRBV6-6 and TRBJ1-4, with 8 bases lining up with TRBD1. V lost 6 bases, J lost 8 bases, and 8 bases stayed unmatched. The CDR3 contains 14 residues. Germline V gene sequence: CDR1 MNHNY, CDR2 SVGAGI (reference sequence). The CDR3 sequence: CASSRGRGQEKLFF. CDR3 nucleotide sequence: TGTGCCAGCAGCCGGGGCAGGGGGCAAGAAAAACTGTTTTTT.

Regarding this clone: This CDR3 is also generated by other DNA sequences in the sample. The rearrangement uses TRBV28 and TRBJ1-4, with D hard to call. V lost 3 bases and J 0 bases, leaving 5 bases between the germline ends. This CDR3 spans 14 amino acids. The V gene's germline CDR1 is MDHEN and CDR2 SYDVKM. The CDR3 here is CASSLSPTNEKLFF. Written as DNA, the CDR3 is TGTGCCAGCAGTTTGTCCCCAACTAATGAAAAACTGTTTTTT.

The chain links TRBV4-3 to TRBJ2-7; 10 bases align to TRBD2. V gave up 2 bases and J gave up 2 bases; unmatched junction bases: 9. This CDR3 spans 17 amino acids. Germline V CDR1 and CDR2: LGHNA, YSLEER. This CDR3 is CASSQLASGSTTYEQYF. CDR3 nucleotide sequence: TGCGCCAGCAGCCAACTGGCTAGCGGGAGCACTACCTACGAGCAGTACTTC.

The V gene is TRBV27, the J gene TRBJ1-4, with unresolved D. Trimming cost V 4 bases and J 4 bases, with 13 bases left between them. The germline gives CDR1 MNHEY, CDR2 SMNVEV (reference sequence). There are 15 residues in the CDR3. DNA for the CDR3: TGTGCCAGCAGTTATTCCCGGGTCGGTAATGAAAAACTGTTTTTT. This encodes CASSYSRVGNEKLFF.

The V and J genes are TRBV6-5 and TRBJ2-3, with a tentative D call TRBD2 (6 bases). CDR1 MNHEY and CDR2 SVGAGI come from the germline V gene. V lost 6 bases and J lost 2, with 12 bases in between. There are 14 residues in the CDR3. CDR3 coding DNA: TGTGCCAGCAGATATAGCGGATACACAGATACGCAGTATTTT. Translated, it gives CASRYSGYTDTQYF.

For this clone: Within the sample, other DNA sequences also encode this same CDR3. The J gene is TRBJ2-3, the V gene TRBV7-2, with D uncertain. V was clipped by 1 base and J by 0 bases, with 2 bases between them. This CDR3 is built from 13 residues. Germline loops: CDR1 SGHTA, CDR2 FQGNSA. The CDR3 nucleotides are TGTGCCAGCAGCTTAGACAGCACAGATACGCAGTATTTT. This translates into CASSLDSTDTQYF.

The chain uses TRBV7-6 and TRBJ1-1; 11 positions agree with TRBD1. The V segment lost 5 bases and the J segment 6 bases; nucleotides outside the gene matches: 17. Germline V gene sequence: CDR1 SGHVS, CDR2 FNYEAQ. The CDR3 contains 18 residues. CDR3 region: CASSRQTTGQGARAEAFF. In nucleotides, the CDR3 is TGTGCCAGCAGCCGACAAACCACCGGACAGGGGGCTAGGGCTGAAGCTTTCTTT.

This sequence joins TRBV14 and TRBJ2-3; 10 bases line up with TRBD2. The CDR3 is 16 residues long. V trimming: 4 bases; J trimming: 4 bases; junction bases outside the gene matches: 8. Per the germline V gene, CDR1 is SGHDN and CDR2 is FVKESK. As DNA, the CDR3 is TGTGCCAGCAGCCCCCAACTAGCGGGGAGGGCAGATACGCAGTATTTT. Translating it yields CASSPQLAGRADTQYF.

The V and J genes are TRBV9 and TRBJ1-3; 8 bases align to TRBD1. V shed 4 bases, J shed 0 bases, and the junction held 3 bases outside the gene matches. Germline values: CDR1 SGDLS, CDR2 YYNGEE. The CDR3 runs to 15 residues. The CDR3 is CASSSTGVSGNTIYF. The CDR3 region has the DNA TGTGCCAGCAGCTCGACAGGGGTCTCTGGAAACACCATATATTTT.

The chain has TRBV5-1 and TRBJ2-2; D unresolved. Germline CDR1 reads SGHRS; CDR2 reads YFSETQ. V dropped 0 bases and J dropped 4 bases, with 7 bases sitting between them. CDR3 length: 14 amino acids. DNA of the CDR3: TGCGCCAGCAGCTTGGGACGGTCCACCGGGGAGCTGTTTTTT. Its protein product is CASSLGRSTGELFF.

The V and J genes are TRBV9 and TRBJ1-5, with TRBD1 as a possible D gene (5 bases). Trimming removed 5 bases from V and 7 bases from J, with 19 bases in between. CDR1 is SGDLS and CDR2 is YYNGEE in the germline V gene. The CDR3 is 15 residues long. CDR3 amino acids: CASRHGAASRQPQHF. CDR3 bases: TGTGCCAGCAGGCATGGGGCCGCGTCCCGGCAGCCCCAGCATTTT. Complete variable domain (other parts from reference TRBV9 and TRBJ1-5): DSGVTQTPKHLITATGQRVTLRCSPRSGDLSVYWYQQSLDQGLQFLIQYYNGEERAKGNILERFSAQQFPDLHSELNLSSLELGDSALYFCASRHGAASRQPQHFGDGTRLSIL.

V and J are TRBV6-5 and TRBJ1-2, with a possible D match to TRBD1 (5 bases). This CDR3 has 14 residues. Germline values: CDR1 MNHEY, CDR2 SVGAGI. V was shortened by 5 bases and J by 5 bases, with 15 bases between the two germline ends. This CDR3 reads CASSPGQGVYGYTF. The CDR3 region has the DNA TGTGCCAGCAGTCCCGGGCAGGGCGTGTATGGCTACACCTTC.

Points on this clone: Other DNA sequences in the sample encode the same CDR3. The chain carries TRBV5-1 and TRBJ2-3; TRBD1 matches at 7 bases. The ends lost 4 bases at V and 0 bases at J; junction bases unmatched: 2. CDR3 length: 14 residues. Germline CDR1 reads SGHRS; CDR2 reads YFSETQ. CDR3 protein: CASSTGQSTDTQYF. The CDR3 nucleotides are TGCGCCAGCAGCACGGGACAGAGCACAGATACGCAGTATTTT.

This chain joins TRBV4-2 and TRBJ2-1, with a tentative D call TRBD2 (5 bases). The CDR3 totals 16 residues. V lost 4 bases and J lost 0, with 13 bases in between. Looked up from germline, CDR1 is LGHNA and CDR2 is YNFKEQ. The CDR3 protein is CASSRLTGVSYNEQFF. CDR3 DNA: TGTGCCAGCAGCCGCCTCACCGGGGTCTCCTACAATGAGCAGTTCTTC.

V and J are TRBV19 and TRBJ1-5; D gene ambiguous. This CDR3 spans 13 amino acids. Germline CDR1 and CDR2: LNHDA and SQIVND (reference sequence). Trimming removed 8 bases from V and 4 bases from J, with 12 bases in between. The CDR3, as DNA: TGTGCCAGTTGCCCCAGCTTAAATCAGCCCCAGCATTTT. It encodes CASCPSLNQPQHF.

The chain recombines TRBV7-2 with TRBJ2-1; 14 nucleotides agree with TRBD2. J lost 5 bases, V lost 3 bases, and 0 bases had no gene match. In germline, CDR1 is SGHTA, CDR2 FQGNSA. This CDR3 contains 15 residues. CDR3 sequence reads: CASSLGLAGDNEQFF. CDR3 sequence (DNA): TGTGCCAGCAGCTTGGGACTAGCGGGAGACAATGAGCAGTTCTTC.

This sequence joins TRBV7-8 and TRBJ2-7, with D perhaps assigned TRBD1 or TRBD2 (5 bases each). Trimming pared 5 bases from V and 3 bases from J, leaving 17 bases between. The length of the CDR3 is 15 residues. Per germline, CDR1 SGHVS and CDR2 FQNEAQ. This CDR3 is CASSPRGRALYEQYF. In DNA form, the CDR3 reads TGTGCCAGCAGCCCCCGGGGCCGGGCCCTCTACGAGCAGTACTTC.

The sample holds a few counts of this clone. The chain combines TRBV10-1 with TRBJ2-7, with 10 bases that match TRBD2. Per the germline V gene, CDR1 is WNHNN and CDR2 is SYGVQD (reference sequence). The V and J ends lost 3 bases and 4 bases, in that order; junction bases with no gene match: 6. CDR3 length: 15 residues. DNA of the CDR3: TGCGCCAGCAGTGACGGAGCGGGAGGGCCGTACGAGCAGTACTTC. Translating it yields CASSDGAGGPYEQYF.